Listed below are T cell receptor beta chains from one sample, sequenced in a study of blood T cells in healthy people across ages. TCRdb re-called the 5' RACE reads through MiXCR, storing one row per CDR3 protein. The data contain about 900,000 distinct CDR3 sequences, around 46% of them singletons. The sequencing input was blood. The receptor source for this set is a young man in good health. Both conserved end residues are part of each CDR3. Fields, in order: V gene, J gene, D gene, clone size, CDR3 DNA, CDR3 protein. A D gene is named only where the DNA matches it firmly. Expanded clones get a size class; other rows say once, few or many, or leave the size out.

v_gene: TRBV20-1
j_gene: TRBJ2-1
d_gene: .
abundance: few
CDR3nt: TGCAGTGCTATCCCGGGACCGGATAATGAGCAGTTCTTC
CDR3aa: CSAIPGPDNEQFF

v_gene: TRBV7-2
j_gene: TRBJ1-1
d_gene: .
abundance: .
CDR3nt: TGTGCCAGCAGCTTAGGACAGAGGAGCACTGAAGCTTTCTTT
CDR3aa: CASSLGQRSTEAFF

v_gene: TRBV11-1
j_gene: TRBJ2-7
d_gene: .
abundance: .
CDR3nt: TGTGCCAGCAGCTTAGACCTCAGCTTAGCGGCGGGATCCTACGAGCAGTACTTC
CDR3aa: CASSLDLSLAAGSYEQYF

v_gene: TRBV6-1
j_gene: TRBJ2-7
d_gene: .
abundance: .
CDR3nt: TGTGCCAGCACACACAGCTCCTACGAGCAGTACTTC
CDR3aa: CASTHSSYEQYF

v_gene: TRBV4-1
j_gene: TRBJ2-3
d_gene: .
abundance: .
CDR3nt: TGCGCCAGCAGCCAAGATTTGCCAGGGACAGATACGCAGTATTTT
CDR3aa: CASSQDLPGTDTQYF

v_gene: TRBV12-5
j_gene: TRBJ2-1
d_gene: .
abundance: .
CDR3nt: TGTGCTAGTGCCTGGGGGGTGCCCAATGAGCAGTTCTTC
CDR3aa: CASAWGVPNEQFF

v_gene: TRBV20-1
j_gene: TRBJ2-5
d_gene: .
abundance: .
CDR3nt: TGCAGTGCTAGAGCGGGGGGGACAGGGGAGACCCAGTACTTC
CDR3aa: CSARAGGTGETQYF

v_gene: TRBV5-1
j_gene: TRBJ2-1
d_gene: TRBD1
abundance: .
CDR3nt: TGCGCCAGCAAAGGGACAGGCGACAATGAGCAGTTCTTC
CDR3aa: CASKGTGDNEQFF

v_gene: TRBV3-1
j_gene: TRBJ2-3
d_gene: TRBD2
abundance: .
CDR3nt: TGTGCCAGCAGCACTCGTGGACTAGCGGGCACAGATACGCAGTATTTT
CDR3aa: CASSTRGLAGTDTQYF

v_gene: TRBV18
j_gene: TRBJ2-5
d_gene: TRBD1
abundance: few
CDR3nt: TGTGCCAGCGCTTCGAGGACAGGCCACCAAGAGACCCAGTACTTC
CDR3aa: CASASRTGHQETQYF

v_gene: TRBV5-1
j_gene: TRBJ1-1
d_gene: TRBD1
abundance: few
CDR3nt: TGCGCCAGCAGCTTGGACAGGGGGAAGAACACTGAAGCTTTCTTT
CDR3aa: CASSLDRGKNTEAFF

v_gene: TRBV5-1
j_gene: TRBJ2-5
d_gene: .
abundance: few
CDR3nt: TGCGCCAGCAGCCCCCAACCCGAGACCCAGTACTTC
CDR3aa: CASSPQPETQYF

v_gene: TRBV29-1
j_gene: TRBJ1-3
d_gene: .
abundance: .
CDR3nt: TGCAGCGTTGAAGTCCTTTCTCGGGCCTTCTCTGGAAACACCATATATTTT
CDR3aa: CSVEVLSRAFSGNTIYF

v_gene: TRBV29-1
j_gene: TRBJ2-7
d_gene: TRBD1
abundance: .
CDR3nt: TGCAGCGTTGAAGAACGGGACAGGGGCCGTGAGCAGTACTTC
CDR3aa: CSVEERDRGREQYF